The 18 T cell receptor beta chains below all came from one sample that was sequenced in a study of T cells in Graves' hyperthyroidism and ophthalmopathy. RNA transcripts were the template for amplifying TCR beta CDR3 regions. The TCR CDR3 first-round RT-PCR relied on the HTBI primer set. Each CDR3 protein is one row after TCRdb ran MiXCR on the multiplex PCR reads. The top ten hold approximately 60% of the sample, which has about 290,000 distinct CDR3 sequences, approximately 15% seen once. The sequencing sample was made of blood. The receptors were gathered from a woman in her sixties with Graves' ophthalmopathy.

This clonotype was observed many times. The genes are TRBV27 and TRBJ1-1; no definite D call. The germline V and J ends were trimmed by 5 bases and 3 bases, with 22 bases remaining between them. The germline gives CDR1 MNHEY, CDR2 SMNVEV (reference sequence). The CDR3 is 17 residues long. CDR3 in DNA: TGTGCCAGCAGTCCCTATTATCTCACAGTCCGGGACACTGAAGCTTTCTTT. Translating it yields CASSPYYLTVRDTEAFF.

The chain joins TRBV5-5 to TRBJ2-7; no reliable D call. This CDR3 contains 16 residues. With 5 bases removed from V and 2 bases from J, the gap between germline ends came to 20 bases. Germline CDR1 is SGHKS and CDR2 is YYEKEE (reference sequence). The DNA for the CDR3 is TGTGCCAGCAGTTTCCGGTGGCAGCAGCGACCCTACGAGCAGTACTTC. Translated: CASSFRWQQRPYEQYF.

This clonotype was detected ten times or more. This chain joins TRBV5-6 and TRBJ1-1; D unclear. Per germline, CDR1 SGHDT and CDR2 YYEEEE. The CDR3 contains 12 residues. Deletions cut 0 bases from V and 3 bases from J, with 3 bases between. CDR3 coding DNA: TGTGCCAGCAGCTTGGTAGACACTGAAGCTTTCTTT. This gives the protein CASSLVDTEAFF.

This clonotype has a handful of counts. The chain has TRBV20-1 and TRBJ1-1; tentatively, D is TRBD1 (6 bases). Per germline, CDR1 DFQATT and CDR2 SNEGSKA (reference sequence). Trimming pared 1 base from V and 6 bases from J, leaving 15 bases between. The CDR3 has 14 amino acids. In DNA form, the CDR3 reads TGCAGTGCTAGAGTTTGGGGGGCGCGGGCTGAAGCTTTCTTT. Its protein product is CSARVWGARAEAFF.

This clonotype was counted many times. The V gene is TRBV20-1, the J gene TRBJ2-5; 9 bases are a match to TRBD2. Germline V CDR1 and CDR2: DFQATT, SNEGSKA (reference sequence). Trimming removed 0 bases from V and 2 bases from J; junction bases left unmatched: 4. The CDR3 runs to 15 residues. The CDR3 here is CSARDAGGQQETQYF. In DNA, the CDR3 is TGCAGTGCTAGAGATGCGGGGGGGCAACAAGAGACCCAGTACTTC.

Many counts were recorded for this clonotype. The chain joins TRBV11-2 to TRBJ2-7; no clear D. The CDR3 covers 15 residues. Trimming shortened V by 0 bases and J by 0 bases, and 9 bases separated the two germline ends. From germline, CDR1 is SGHAT and CDR2 FQNNGV. CDR3 DNA: TGTGCCAGCAGCTTAGATCGGCTGGGCTCCTACGAGCAGTACTTC. This encodes CASSLDRLGSYEQYF.

This clonotype was seen ten or more times. The chain uses TRBV28 and TRBJ2-3; D is undetermined. This CDR3 contains 16 residues. The germline V gene encodes CDR1 MDHEN and CDR2 SYDVKM. Trimming removed 3 bases from V and 1 base from J, with 14 bases in between. CDR3 in DNA: TGTGCCAGCAGTTTTAGCCGGGCAGGAGGCACAGATACGCAGTATTTT. Amino acid sequence: CASSFSRAGGTDTQYF.

Many counts were recorded for this clonotype. The CDR3 sequence is CASSLSGGDTQYF. As DNA, the CDR3 is TGTGCCAGCAGTTTATCCGGTGGAGATACGCAGTATTTT. V and J are TRBV12-3 or TRBV12-4 and TRBJ2-3; D gene ambiguous. The CDR3 is 13 residues long. The V end was cut by 2 bases, the J end by 5 bases, with 8 bases between.

This clonotype was detected many times. The gene calls are TRBV6-2 or TRBV6-3 and TRBJ1-5; 7 positions agree with TRBD1. CDR3 length: 16 amino acids. The germline gives CDR1 MNHEY, CDR2 SVGEGT. V was pared by 2 bases and J by 2 bases, with 6 bases of the junction left unmatched. CDR3 nucleotides: TGTGCCAGCAGTTACATCGAGGGGGCGGGCAATCAGCCCCAGCATTTT. As protein: CASSYIEGAGNQPQHF.

This clonotype was counted at least ten times. This chain connects TRBV10-3 to TRBJ2-5; D not resolved. CDR3 length equals 15 residues. Trimming pared 6 bases from V and 4 bases from J, leaving 18 bases between. Germline CDR1 reads ENHRY; CDR2 reads SYGVKD. The CDR3 loop is CAIRDPGGPRETQYF. The DNA of the CDR3 is TGTGCCATCAGGGACCCGGGCGGACCTAGAGAGACCCAGTACTTC.

Ten or more counts support this clonotype. The V gene is TRBV27, the J gene TRBJ1-2; the D is unclear. The CDR3 totals 14 residues. CDR1 MNHEY and CDR2 SMNVEV come from the germline V gene (reference sequence). The V end lost 6 bases, the J end lost 8 bases, and 19 bases lay between the germline ends. This CDR3 is CASSMPGSGRGYTF. The CDR3 DNA is TGTGCCAGCAGCATGCCGGGATCCGGGCGGGGCTACACCTTC.

This clonotype occurred many times. The chain joins TRBV6-2 or TRBV6-3 to TRBJ2-1; D is unresolved. Trimming pared 3 bases from V and 10 bases from J, leaving 7 bases between. The length of the CDR3 is 11 residues. Looked up from germline, CDR1 is MNHEY and CDR2 is SVGEGT. Here the CDR3 DNA reads TGTGCCAGCAGTTATCCGGAAGAGCAGTTCTTC. Translation: CASSYPEEQFF.

With respect to this clonotype: This may stem from a read error, because a much larger clone lies one nucleotide away. The rearrangement links TRBV9 to TRBJ1-1; D gene ambiguous. The V gene lost 0 bases and the J gene lost 1 base, with 7 bases spanning the gap. Germline loops: CDR1 SGDLS, CDR2 YYNGEE. This CDR3 region has 14 residues. This CDR3 reads CASSVVPGNTEAFF. CDR3 nucleotides: TGTGCCAGCAGCGTAGTTCCCGGGAACACTGAAGCTTTCTTT. The entire variable domain, with the rest obtained from reference TRBV9 and TRBJ1-1, is as follows: DSGVTQTPKHLITATGQRVTLRCSPRSGDLSVYWYQQSLDQGLQFLIQYYNGEERAKGNILERFSAQQFPDLHSELNLSSLELGDSALYFCASSVVPGNTEAFFGQGTRLTVV.

In regard to this clonotype: A much larger clone differs by one base, so this may be a read error. The chain recombines TRBV24-1 with TRBJ2-5, with D hard to call. Germline loops: CDR1 KGHDR, CDR2 SFDVKD. The length of the CDR3 is 11 residues. Between the trimmed V and J ends, which lost 1 base and 5 bases, there was a span of 1 base. The CDR3 DNA reads TGTGCCACCAGTGATTTCGAGACCCAGTACTTC. Its translation: CATSDFETQYF.

This chain joins TRBV20-1 and TRBJ2-4, with D maybe TRBD2 (6 bases). CDR3 length equals 15 residues. Per germline, CDR1 DFQATT and CDR2 SNEGSKA (reference sequence). V was cut by 3 bases and J by 4 bases, with 16 bases left in between. DNA of the CDR3: TGCAGTGCTAGTCAGCTGGGAGGACGGAAAAACATTCAGTACTTC. Amino acids: CSASQLGGRKNIQYF.

The genes are TRBV7-3 and TRBJ2-1, with a possible D match to TRBD2 (6 bases). The germline V and J ends were trimmed by 5 bases and 8 bases, with 13 bases remaining between them. This CDR3 comprises 13 residues. The germline V gene encodes CDR1 SGHTA and CDR2 FQGTGA. CDR3 sequence (DNA): TGTGCCAGCAGCGATGGAGGGTTTGATGAGCAGTTCTTC. This gives the protein CASSDGGFDEQFF.

There are many counts of this clonotype. The chain employs TRBV6-6 and TRBJ2-5, with a tentative D call TRBD2 (6 bases). The CDR3 totals 15 residues. Germline CDR1 reads MNHNY; CDR2 reads SVGAGI (reference sequence). The V end was cut by 2 bases, the J end by 9 bases, with 19 bases between. The CDR3 nucleotides are TGTGCCAGCAGTTACGAATACGGGGGTCAGAGACCCCAGTACTTC. Translation gives CASSYEYGGQRPQYF.

This clonotype was detected many times. The chain combines TRBV5-1 with TRBJ1-5; 8 bases align to TRBD1. The CDR3 has 14 amino acids. The germline CDR1 and CDR2 sequences are SGHRS and YFSETQ. V shed 4 bases and J 7 bases; nucleotides not matched to a gene: 7. The CDR3 spells CASSLTGATQPQHF. The CDR3 nucleotides read TGCGCCAGCAGCCTGACAGGGGCGACGCAGCCCCAGCATTTT.